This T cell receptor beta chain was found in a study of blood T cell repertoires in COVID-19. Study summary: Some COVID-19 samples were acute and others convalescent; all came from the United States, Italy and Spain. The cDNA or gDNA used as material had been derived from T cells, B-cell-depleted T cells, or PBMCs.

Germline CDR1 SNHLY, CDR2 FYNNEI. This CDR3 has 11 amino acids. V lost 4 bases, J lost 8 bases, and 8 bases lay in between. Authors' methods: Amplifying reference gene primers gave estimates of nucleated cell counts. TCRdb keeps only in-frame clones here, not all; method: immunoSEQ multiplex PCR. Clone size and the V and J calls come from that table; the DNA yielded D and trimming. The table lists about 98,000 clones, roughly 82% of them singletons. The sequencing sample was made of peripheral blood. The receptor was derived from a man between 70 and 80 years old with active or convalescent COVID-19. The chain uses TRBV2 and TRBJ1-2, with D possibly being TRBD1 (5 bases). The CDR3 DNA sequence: TGTGCCAGCAGTGCAGGGTACGGCTACACCTTC. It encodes CASSAGYGYTF.